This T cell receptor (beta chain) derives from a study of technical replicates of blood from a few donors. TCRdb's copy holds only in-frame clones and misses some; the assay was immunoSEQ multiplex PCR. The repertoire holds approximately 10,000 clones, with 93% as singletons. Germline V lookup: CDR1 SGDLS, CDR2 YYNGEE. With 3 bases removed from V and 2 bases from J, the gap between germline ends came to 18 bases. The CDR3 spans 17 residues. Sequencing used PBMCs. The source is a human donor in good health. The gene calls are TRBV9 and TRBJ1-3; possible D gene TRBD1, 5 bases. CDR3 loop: CASSGEWPGLAGNTIYF. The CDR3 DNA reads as TGTGCCAGCAGCGGAGAGTGGCCAGGGTTAGCTGGAAACACCATATATTTT.